This TCR beta chain was obtained from a study of cytomegalovirus exposure and HLA in healthy donors (dated by TCRdb to about 2017). Study-level background: According to an earlier analysis of several hundred of the donors, about 179 million T cells yielded roughly 110 million unique TCR beta sequences and roughly 280 Gb of sequence data. Approximately 310 gigabases of sequencing data and approximately 93 million unique TCR sequences were included in an early release covering several hundred HLA-typed donors. Of the roughly 400 genotyped donors, 65% to 90% were placed in the genetic ancestry cluster associated with self-reported Caucasian donors. The study aimed to test whether signatures of past pathogen exposure could be identified by cataloging public T cell receptors. Using immunosequencing, the study profiled T cell repertoires from 666 subjects and related those repertoires to cytomegalovirus serostatus. In addition to the first cohort of 650 to 750 subjects, a separate validation cohort of around 110 different subjects was used. To predict cytomegalovirus infection status, the study combined high-throughput TCR immunosequencing, statistical association of individual TCRs with disease status, and machine learning. To study patterns of TCR occurrence, a later analysis re-analyzed previously published TCR beta repertoires from around 700 donors and added high-resolution HLA genotyping. Rather than drawing on any new phenotypic data, the later analysis identified candidate immune exposures from TCR beta sequences and the way those sequences occurred across donors. An earlier analysis of 500 to 650 of the donors applied high-throughput TCR beta sequencing to assess whether each TCR beta V gene segment acted as functional or pseudogenic. Donor age, sex, ethnicity and CMV serostatus were collected together with the repertoire data. A later genetic analysis took genome-wide SNP genotypes for about 65% of the 666 donors and used that subset as a discovery cohort. Every discovery cohort repertoire had been produced on one sequencing platform. Class I and class II HLA loci were covered by the typing at four-digit resolution. The number of typed donors differed by locus: roughly 629-630 for A, B, C, DRB1 and DQB1; approximately 530 for DQA1; approximately 600 for DPA1; and around 450 for DPB1. Because of strong linkage in the cohort, five DR-DQ haplotypes were treated as single units for association and clustering. Across approximately 420 genotyped donors of the cohort, an average of approximately 240,000 unique TCR beta nucleotide sequences per donor were sequenced, and approximately 17% of those sequences were non-productive.

Receptor libraries were prepared by the immunoSEQ multiplex PCR assay. For the multiplex PCR, a mixture combining 60 forward primers for TCR Vbeta segments and 13 reverse primers for TCR Jbeta segments was used. A multiplex PCR assay on genomic DNA amplified the CDR3 region of rearranged TCR beta genes. The amplified TCR beta libraries were sequenced on the Illumina HiSeq System as 87-base-pair reads. As for how the authors treated the data: In a later analysis, roughly 80 million unique TCR beta chains were counted across the 690 or so repertoires, and roughly 11 million of these chains were shared by at least two donors. Raw reads were error-corrected and collapsed into unique sequences with a nearest-neighbor algorithm that merged closely related sequences to remove PCR and sequencing errors. CDR3 sequences were aligned to IMGT reference sequences to assign V, D and J gene segments. Each retained sequence needed at least a six-nucleotide match to both a V gene segment and a J gene segment. A rearrangement counted as productive if the CDR3 had no stop codons and remained in frame with V and J, and every other rearrangement counted as non-productive. Following IMGT convention, CDR3 was defined as the stretch from the second conserved V-encoded cysteine to the conserved J-encoded phenylalanine. The earlier analysis of 587 of the donors excluded any sequence lacking an unambiguous match to a single V gene segment. In an earlier analysis of around 590 of the donors, a V segment was called functional when productive rearrangements were above 56.7%, and segregating when the standard deviation between donors exceeded 5%. To diagnose cytomegalovirus status from the catalog of TCR beta chain sequences, a statistical classification framework was built. A later analysis assigned V and J genes by comparing TCR nucleotide sequences with IMGT/GENE-DB human TR gene sequences. A later analysis assigned CDR3 sequences and most-parsimonious VDJ recombination scenarios with the TCRdist pipeline. In a later analysis, each TCR beta chain was defined by its CDR3 amino acid sequence together with its V-gene family, and reads lacking a unique V-gene family were excluded. To address suspected cross-contamination and a sequencing artifact, a later analysis removed roughly 640 highly shared, low-generation-probability nucleotide sequences. In a later analysis, a clonal expansion index was calculated for each public chain from normalized within-repertoire ranks of inferred template counts. A later analysis computed generation probabilities with a VDJ recombination model fitted to out-of-frame rearrangements, and checked the results against IGoR. A later analysis scored TCR-TCR, TCR-HLA and TCR-CMV co-occurrence with hypergeometric tests, applying a repertoire-size bias correction to TCR pairs. In a later analysis, false discovery rates were estimated by permuting HLA or CMV assignments 20 times. In a later analysis, co-occurring TCRs were grouped using DBSCAN, and TCRdist sequence similarity was added for clustering within HLA-allele-positive subsets. Co-occurrence clustering excluded repertoires with fewer than 30,000 or more than 120,000 public chains, plus five with anomalous nucleotide sharing. The table comes from immuneACCESS by way of TCRdb, which keeps in-frame sequences with V and J called. Part of the clones is missing from these tables; in studies checked, under half for an unresolved V gene and the rest for unknown reasons. The DNA was the basis for D and trimming; V, J and clone size are from that table. Across this sample there are about 160,000 clones, with 82% seen only once. The ten largest clones represent more than 1.3% of the sample.

The CDR3 contains 14 residues, cysteine and phenylalanine counted. The retained sequence is limited to the CDR3, 42 bases, with the frame set at the first base. The germline V gene sets CDR1 to SGHRS and CDR2 to YFSETQ. V sheds 0 bases and J sheds 6 bases, leaving 9 bases between their ends. The cohort consisted of 666 healthy bone marrow donors. All cohort members were sampled while nominally healthy, although unrecorded immune exposures were likely present. The donor tested CMV seropositive, placing the donor among the 290 or so seropositive members of the cohort. Each donor provided a peripheral blood sample, and peripheral blood mononuclear cells were used for TCR beta sequencing. Genomic DNA was extracted from the blood cell samples with the Qiagen DNeasy Blood Extraction Kit. On this clone: Its antigen specificity is not known. It has no much larger one-base neighbor in the sample; base qualities were not kept.

On the study overall, not on this receptor specifically: Because counts were too low, about 17 rarely observed V segments, including chromosome 9 orphons, were excluded from the earlier analysis of a few hundred of the donors. A later analysis found that TCR association rates varied across HLA loci, with DRB1 alleles showing the most associated TCRs and HLA-C alleles the fewest. An association between a missense DCLRE1C variant and V-gene and J-gene trimming of TCR beta chains was found in a later genetic analysis and replicated in an independent cohort. When HLA alleles, especially DR and DQ, strongly co-occurred, attributing TCR associations to individual alleles was difficult. For the cohort, immune exposure information was limited to CMV serostatus. A further reported finding was that TCR beta sequences accurately predicted the HLA-A and HLA-B alleles for most subjects in the first cohort. The classifier was reported to diagnose cytomegalovirus status with high specificity and sensitivity in both the original cohort and the validation cohort. The study gave a list of 150 to 200 TCR beta chains associated with cytomegalovirus. Across donors, most TCR sequences were observed very rarely, whereas some public TCRs were present in many individuals. Roughly uniform sequencing depth across donors was assumed in presence/absence analyses, although this assumption may not hold. Correlated functional status among segregating V segments might be attributable to linkage disequilibrium, but an unknown experimental factor could not be ruled out. Three of the identified cytomegalovirus-associated TCR beta chains were confirmed in vitro to be specific for cytomegalovirus antigens. The sequencing pipeline was judged likely to have produced a cluster of highly shared sequence variants as a technical artifact. According to a later analysis, most CMV-associated TCR beta chains appeared to be HLA-restricted, and the HLA associations seemed to be driven largely by CMV exposure. Because the 87-base-pair reads could not distinguish some IMGT-functional V segments, including TRBV6-2 and TRBV6-3, those segments were excluded. A later genetic analysis reported fewer N-insertions in productive TCRs among donors in an Asian-associated ancestry cluster than the roughly 700-donor mean. An earlier analysis of 450 to 750 of the donors showed that most TCR beta V segments appeared in productive rearrangements either about 87% or about 30% of the time, which broadly matched IMGT annotations. Because some donors lacked HLA typing at each locus, the association tests relied only on the typed subset. At a false discovery rate of 0.05, a later analysis linked approximately 18,000 TCR beta sequences to specific HLA alleles. The authors suggested that the approach could potentially be extended to other disease states and immunological phenotypes. In this cohort, only TCR beta chains were sequenced, and detectable features were limited by the absence of alpha or paired-chain data. Compared with equally common non-associated chains, HLA-associated TCR beta chains in a later analysis were more clonally expanded and had lower generation probabilities. A later analysis reported that several top co-occurrence clusters appeared linked to parvovirus B19, influenza, CMV and Epstein-Barr virus.

The chain joins TRBV5-1 to TRBJ2-2; the D region possibly corresponds to TRBD1 (5 bases align). The specimen was PBMCs. The receptor was derived from a girl aged 5-17 years in good health and CMV-seropositive. The CDR3 amino acid sequence is: CASSLEGVAGELFF. Read as DNA, the sequence is TGCGCCAGCAGCTTGGAAGGGGTCGCCGGGGAGCTGTTTTTT.